These 20 T cell receptor beta chains were all obtained from the same sample, sequenced in a study of spatial heterogeneity in lung cancer. Findings and limits, study-wide: Mutation tallies in tumors tracked expanded intratumoral alpha and beta TCR counts.

Their antigens remain unidentified. The time point is: sample taken at primary tumor resection. TCRdb re-derived calls from the 5' RACE reads in MiXCR, one entry per CDR3 protein. This sample has 14,000 or so distinct CDR3 sequences, with about 4.8% found just once. Here the sequenced sample was lung tumor tissue, taken at surgery. The origin of the receptors is a female donor with early-stage non-small cell lung cancer.

This clonotype came up many times. This sequence joins TRBV28 and TRBJ2-7; 15 bases map to TRBD2. The germline gives CDR1 MDHEN, CDR2 SYDVKM. The CDR3 spans 15 residues. Trimming cost V 7 bases and J 4 bases; bases outside gene matches: 5. The CDR3 bases are TGTGCCAGCATGCCGGGACTAGCGGGGGGTTACGAGCAGTACTTC. This sequence encodes CASMPGLAGGYEQYF.

In its sample, this clonotype was seen many times. This sequence joins TRBV20-1 and TRBJ1-2, with D possibly TRBD1 on 5 matching bases. CDR3 length: 16 residues. Germline CDR1 DFQATT, CDR2 SNEGSKA (reference sequence). Trimming left V 8 bases short and J 1 base short, with 23 bases between. DNA for the CDR3: TGCAGTACCTCCGGGACGGAGTCTAACTTTAACTATGGCTACACCTTC. Protein: CSTSGTESNFNYGYTF.

This clonotype came up many times. The chain is built from TRBV28 and TRBJ2-3, with 8 bases matching TRBD2. This CDR3 region has 14 residues. Germline lookup yields CDR1 MDHEN and CDR2 SYDVKM. V lost 8 bases, J lost 3 bases, and 7 bases stayed unmatched. CDR3 nucleotide sequence: TGTGCCAGCCAGGCGGGGGGCGGGACAGATACGCAGTATTTT. Translation: CASQAGGGTDTQYF.

This clonotype came up a few times. The V call is TRBV2, the J call TRBJ1-1, with TRBD1 matching 7 bases. The CDR3 runs to 14 residues. Germline CDR1 is SNHLY and CDR2 is FYNNEI. The junction had 3 bases not matched to a gene; V was cut back by 5 bases and J by 0 bases. In DNA, the CDR3 is TGTGCCAGCAGTAAGACAGGGCTGAACACTGAAGCTTTCTTT. It translates to CASSKTGLNTEAFF. Supplemented by reference TRBV2 and TRBJ1-1, the full variable domain reads EPEVTQTPSHQVTQMGQEVILRCVPISNHLYFYWYRQILGQKVEFLVSFYNNEISEKSEIFDDQFSVERPDGSNFTLKIRSTKLEDSAMYFCASSKTGLNTEAFFGQGTRLTVV.

This clonotype appeared a single time. The chain couples TRBV6-5 to TRBJ2-1; possibly TRBD2 for D (5 bases). CDR3 size: 14 residues. In germline, CDR1 is MNHEY, CDR2 SVGAGI. Deletions cut 2 bases from V and 15 bases from J, with 20 bases between. CDR3 DNA: TGTGCCAGCAGTTACCGGGGAGCCGGGGTTAGATGGTTCTTC. Translation gives CASSYRGAGVRWFF.

J is TRBJ1-1 and V is TRBV7-9; possible D gene TRBD1, 5 bases. The CDR3 extends over 13 amino acids. Germline CDR1 reads SEHNR; CDR2 reads FQNEAQ (reference sequence). V gave up 5 bases and J gave up 7 bases, with 14 bases separating them. The CDR3 DNA is TGTGCCAGCAGCACGGGGGGTTCTGGTGAAGCTTTCTTT. Translating it yields CASSTGGSGEAFF.

This clonotype came up a few times. The genes are TRBV6-1 and TRBJ2-7; TRBD1 matches at 9 bases. Losses at the gene ends were 8 bases for V and 0 bases for J; bases not matched to a gene: 8. CDR3 size: 15 residues. CDR1 is MNHNS and CDR2 is SASEGT in the germline V gene. The CDR3 is CASFRRGQGSYEQYF. The CDR3 DNA follows: TGTGCCAGCTTCCGCCGGGGACAGGGCTCCTACGAGCAGTACTTC.

By share, this clonotype counts as medium-sized. This chain joins TRBV6-2 or TRBV6-3 and TRBJ2-7; perhaps D is TRBD1 or TRBD2 (5 bases each). V lost 2 bases and J 4 bases, leaving 12 bases between the germline ends. Germline lookup yields CDR1 MNHEY and CDR2 SVGEGT. This CDR3 comprises 14 residues. CDR3 sequence (DNA): TGTGCCAGCAGTTACGGTGGGACCGCGTACGAGCAGTACTTC. It encodes CASSYGGTAYEQYF.

This clonotype showed up many times. DNA of the CDR3: TGTGCCAGCAGCCCCCGGCCGGGACTAGCGGGGGGGTTTCTCTACGAGCAGTACTTC. Amino acids: CASSPRPGLAGGFLYEQYF. This chain uses TRBV9 with TRBJ2-7; 16 bases are a match to TRBD2. This CDR3 region has 19 residues. After removal of 4 bases from V and 3 bases from J, the junction contained 13 bases not matched to a gene. In germline, CDR1 is SGDLS, CDR2 YYNGEE.

This clonotype was counted at least ten times. V and J are TRBV29-1 and TRBJ1-4; no firm D call. The germline V gene encodes CDR1 SQVTM and CDR2 ANQGSEA. Trimming removed 6 bases from V and 8 bases from J, with 19 bases in between. The length of the CDR3 is 14 residues. CDR3 region: CSVKMEEAREKLFF. CDR3 sequence (DNA): TGCAGCGTGAAAATGGAGGAGGCGCGAGAAAAACTGTTTTTT.

This clonotype has a handful of counts. The V call is TRBV5-6, the J call TRBJ2-1; no clear D gene. This CDR3 contains 12 residues. Germline V gene sequence: CDR1 SGHDT, CDR2 YYEEEE. V lost 4 bases and J lost 5, with 7 bases in between. This CDR3 is CASSRINNEQFF. The CDR3 DNA reads as TGTGCCAGCAGCCGGATAAACAATGAGCAGTTCTTC. The full variable domain, with the rest looked up from reference TRBV5-6 and TRBJ2-1, is DAGVTQSPTHLIKTRGQQVTLRCSPKSGHDTVSWYQQALGQGPQFIFQYYEEEERQRGNFPDRFSGHQFPNYSSELNVNALLLGDSALYLCASSRINNEQFFGPGTRLTVL.

In this sample, this clonotype turned up many times. The chain joins TRBV12-3 or TRBV12-4 to TRBJ1-5, with TRBD1 matching 9 bases. The length of the CDR3 is 14 residues. The V segment lost 6 bases and the J segment 5 bases; nucleotides outside the gene matches: 5. The CDR3 spells CASRGTGFDQPQHF. As DNA, the CDR3 is TGTGCCAGCAGGGGGACAGGGTTCGATCAGCCCCAGCATTTT.

This clonotype appeared once. V gene TRBV14 combines with J gene TRBJ2-7; TRBD2 is a possible D gene (5 bases). Trimming took 4 bases from V and 2 from J, leaving 6 bases between them. Germline V gene data show CDR1 as SGHDN and CDR2 as FVKESK. The length of the CDR3 is 12 residues. The CDR3 DNA is TGTGCCAGCAGCCCGCGGGCCTACGAGCAGTACTTC. It translates to CASSPRAYEQYF.

This clonotype was detected ten times or more. The rearrangement uses TRBV5-1 and TRBJ2-1; a possible D gene is TRBD2 (7 bases). Germline-derived CDR1 and CDR2 are SGHRS and YFSETQ. V shed 4 bases and J shed 0 bases, with 17 bases lying between them. This CDR3 has 17 residues. CDR3 in DNA: TGCGCCAGCAGCATAAGGGGGGGAGTCACCTCCTACAATGAGCAGTTCTTC. The encoded protein is CASSIRGGVTSYNEQFF.

In its sample, this clonotype was seen many times. The CDR3 loop is CASSTYEQYF. For the CDR3, the DNA is TGTGCCAGCAGCACTTACGAGCAGTACTTC. The gene calls are TRBV21-1 and TRBJ2-7. TRBV21-1 is listed as a pseudogene. This CDR3 has 10 residues.

This clonotype was detected ten times or more. This chain connects TRBV6-2 or TRBV6-3 to TRBJ2-1; 13 nucleotides align to TRBD2. Trimming removed 4 bases from V and 7 bases from J; junction bases left unmatched: 10. The CDR3 totals 17 residues. Germline V lookup: CDR1 MNHEY, CDR2 SVGEGT. The CDR3 nucleotides read TGTGCCAGCAGTTCCGTACCGGGACTAGCGGGGAAGAATGAGCAGTTCTTC. It yields the protein CASSSVPGLAGKNEQFF.

This clonotype was counted many times. This chain uses TRBV3-1 with TRBJ2-3; 7 bases match TRBD2. The CDR3 loop spans 14 amino acids. The V segment lost 5 bases and the J segment 7 bases; nucleotides outside the gene matches: 9. Per germline, CDR1 LGHDT and CDR2 YNNKEL (reference sequence). The CDR3, as DNA: TGTGCCAGCAGCTCGATAGCGGGCCGCAATACGCAGTATTTT. It specifies CASSSIAGRNTQYF.

This clonotype ranks as medium-sized. J is TRBJ2-7 and V is TRBV28; tentative D call: TRBD2 (5 bases). The CDR3 covers 14 residues. V lost 6 bases and J lost 6, with 18 bases in between. Germline CDR1 and CDR2: MDHEN and SYDVKM. The CDR3 nucleotides read TGTGCCAGCAGAGAGCATCCCGGGGTCTCCGAGCAGTACTTC. Residues: CASREHPGVSEQYF.

The genes are TRBV2 and TRBJ1-5; D uncertain. The V gene's germline CDR1 is SNHLY and CDR2 FYNNEI. The CDR3 is 15 amino acids. The V end was cut by 8 bases, the J end by 2 bases, with 16 bases between. The CDR3 nucleotides are TGTGCCAGCGGCGAGGGCAGCAAGGGCAATCAGCCCCAGCATTTT. The encoded protein is CASGEGSKGNQPQHF.

The chain recombines TRBV6-6 with TRBJ1-5; possibly TRBD1 for D (5 bases). Looked up from germline, CDR1 is MNHNY and CDR2 is SVGAGI (reference sequence). CDR3 length: 18 residues. Deletions cut 7 bases from V and 0 bases from J, with 22 bases between. The CDR3 nucleotides read TGTGCCAGCAACCCTTACGGGGGGAATTACAATAGCAATCAGCCCCAGCATTTT. Protein: CASNPYGGNYNSNQPQHF.